This TCR beta chain was sequenced for a study of CD8 T cells in ankylosing spondylitis. The CDR3 length is 15 residues. V was pared by 7 bases and J by 0 bases, with 13 bases between. Construction of TCR beta libraries was performed using quantitative 5'-RACE with molecular barcodes. TCRdb itself ran the 5' RACE reads through MiXCR, one entry per CDR3 protein. The data show roughly 440,000 distinct CDR3 sequences, 17% seen once. This clonotype was detected only a few times. Its cognate antigen is unknown. Study-level results: Reports say disease-linked clones showed up significantly more in matched ankylosing spondylitis synovial fluid. About 8 highly homologous variants made up a TCR beta motif, and this motif appeared characteristic of ankylosing spondylitis blood.

This sequence originates from a male donor with ankylosing spondylitis. Source material: blood, either unsorted or a sorted T cell fraction (not recorded which). The chain uses TRBV12-3 or TRBV12-4 and TRBJ2-1; no clear D. This CDR3 reads CASKARPSSYNEQFF. The CDR3 region has the DNA TGTGCCAGCAAAGCCCGCCCAAGCTCCTACAATGAGCAGTTCTTC.